Listed below are T cell receptor beta chains from one sample, sequenced in a study of TIL therapy for anti-PD-1-resistant metastatic lung cancer. Only in-frame clones appear in the TCRdb table, and some are missing; sequencing was by immunoSEQ multiplex PCR. The repertoire includes 45,000 to 60,000 clones, less than 75% of them detected once, and more than 5% sits in the top ten. Sequencing was performed on tumor tissue, taken at baseline. These receptors were obtained from a person aged 25 to 85 with non-small cell lung cancer. Each CDR3 is given with its conserved first and last residue. Fields, in order: CDR3 length, D gene, clone size, J gene, V gene, CDR3 DNA, CDR3 protein. D genes are given only for firm matches. For some rows the clone size is stated as once, few or many, or as a class when expanded; others skip it.

>15|.|few|TRBJ1-1|TRBV7-9
TGTGCCAGCAGCTCCCCGATGGGGGGGAACACTGAAGCTTTCTTT
CASSSPMGGNTEAFF
>14|.|.|TRBJ1-1|TRBV28
TGTGCCAGCAGTTTATTGGGACCGAGGACTGAAGCTTTCTTT
CASSLLGPRTEAFF
>12|.|few|TRBJ2-7|TRBV29-1
TGCAGCGTTGAAGCCCCCTCTCTCGAGCAGTACTTC
CSVEAPSLEQYF
>12|.|.|TRBJ1-2|TRBV6-1
TGTGCCAGCAGTGCGGTCCTCTATGGCTACACCTTC
CASSAVLYGYTF
>17|.|.|TRBJ1-3|TRBV18
TGTGCCAGCTCACCACGATCTCCGGCCAACTCTGGAAACACCATATATTTT
CASSPRSPANSGNTIYF
>13|.|.|TRBJ2-6|TRBV7-6
TGTGCCAGCAGCAGTGAGGGGGCCAACGTCCTGACTTTC
CASSSEGANVLTF
>17|TRBD1|.|TRBJ2-1|TRBV4-1
TGCGCCAGCAGCCAACCGTGGACAGGGGAGATTGAAGGTGAGCAGTTCTTC
CASSQPWTGEIEGEQFF
>14|TRBD2|.|TRBJ2-7|TRBV11-2
TGTGCCAGCAGCTTAACGGGGGGGGTCTACGAGCAGTACTTC
CASSLTGGVYEQYF
>16|TRBD1|.|TRBJ2-7|TRBV18
TGTGCCAGCTCACTGCGACAGGGACATATGCTAGACGAGCAGTACTTC
CASSLRQGHMLDEQYF
>13|.|.|TRBJ2-7|TRBV21-1
TGTGCCAGCAGCAAAGGGCCTACCTACGAGCAGTACTTC
CASSKGPTYEQYF
>15|.|.|TRBJ2-7|TRBV7-2
TGTGCCAGCAGCTTAATAGGGATCCAAGCCTACGAGCAGTACTTC
CASSLIGIQAYEQYF
>16|.|.|TRBJ2-7|TRBV2
TGTGCCAGCAGTGAAGCCCCAGGCCCCCTATACTACGAGCAGTACTTC
CASSEAPGPLYYEQYF
>16|TRBD1|few|TRBJ1-5|TRBV19
TGTGCCAGTAGTAAACATGGACAGGGGGCCGGGCAGCCCCAGCATTTT
CASSKHGQGAGQPQHF
>15|.|.|TRBJ1-1|TRBV4-3
TGCGCCAGCAGCAATCCTGGGGTGGGTGATACTGAAGCTTTCTTT
CASSNPGVGDTEAFF
>12|.|.|TRBJ1-2|TRBV6-1
TGTGCCAGCAGGGAGACAGAATATGGCTACACCTTC
CASRETEYGYTF
>14|.|.|TRBJ2-7|TRBV27
TGTGCCAGCGGTCCCGTGGGGTATCCCTACGAGCAGTACTTC
CASGPVGYPYEQYF
>13|.|.|TRBJ1-5|TRBV19
TGTGCCAGTAGTATAGTAAGTCGGGGGCCCCAGCATTTT
CASSIVSRGPQHF